Given below is one T cell receptor (beta chain) in context. TCRdb reworked the 5' RACE reads into one entry per CDR3 protein, no DNA. Recorded here are 250,000 to 300,000 distinct CDR3 sequences; the top ten clones represent 4% to 5%. Looked up from germline, CDR1 is SGHTA and CDR2 is FQGNSA. The CDR3 has 13 amino acids. The data are from a study of T cells expressing NK-cell markers. Overall study: The authors derived TCR beta repertoires from sorted CD3+CD56+NKG2C+, CD3+CD56+NKG2C- and CD3+CD56-NKG2C+ T cells.

The source is a woman aged 18 to 69 in good health. J is TRBJ1-5 and V is TRBV7-2; lacking DNA, the TRBD1 call made by TCRdb goes unchecked. Sequences were obtained from blood T cells: a sorted CD56 or NKG2C T cell subset, CD4+ or CD8+ T cells, or bulk PBMC T cells (not recorded which). The CDR3 is CASSWGPDQPQHF.